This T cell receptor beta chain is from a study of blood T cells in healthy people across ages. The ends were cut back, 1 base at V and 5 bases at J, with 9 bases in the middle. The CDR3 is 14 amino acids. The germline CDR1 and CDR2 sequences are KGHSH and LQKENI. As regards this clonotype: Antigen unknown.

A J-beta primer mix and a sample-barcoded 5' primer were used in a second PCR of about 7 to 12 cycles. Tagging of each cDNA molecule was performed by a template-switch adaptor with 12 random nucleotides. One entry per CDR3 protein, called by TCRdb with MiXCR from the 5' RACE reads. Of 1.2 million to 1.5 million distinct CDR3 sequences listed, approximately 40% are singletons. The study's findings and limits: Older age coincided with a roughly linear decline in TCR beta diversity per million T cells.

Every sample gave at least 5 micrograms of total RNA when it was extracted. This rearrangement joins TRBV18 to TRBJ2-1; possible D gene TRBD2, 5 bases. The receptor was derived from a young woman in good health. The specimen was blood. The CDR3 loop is CASSPLASHNEQFF. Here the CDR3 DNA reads TGTGCCAGCTCACCACTTGCTAGCCACAATGAGCAGTTCTTC.